This TCR beta chain originates from a study of PD-1 blockade in classical Hodgkin lymphoma. For the study at large: Nivolumab dosing for patients was 3 mg/kg, administered intravenously every 2 weeks.

Overall study findings and caveats: Significant TCR diversity gains by C4D1 occurred in CD4+ but not CD8+ cells.

Some clones are missing from TCRdb's copy, which holds only in-frame ones; the method was immunoSEQ multiplex PCR. The sample consists of around 40,000 clones, around 78% of them appearing once. Following autologous stem cell transplantation, relapse occurred in every patient, and exposure to brentuximab vedotin varied. Concerning this clone: The antigen remains unidentified.

CDR1 KGHSH and CDR2 LQKENI come from the germline V gene. This CDR3 spans 14 amino acids. V shed 3 bases and J shed 0 bases, with 8 bases lying between them. The source material was peripheral blood mononuclear cells (PBMCs), sampled at baseline. The sequence came from a human donor with classical Hodgkin lymphoma. This chain connects TRBV18 to TRBJ2-5; D uncertain. This chain's CDR3 is CASSPTMYQETQYF. The CDR3 DNA reads as TGTGCCAGCTCACCGACGATGTACCAAGAGACCCAGTACTTC.